The next 15 T cell receptor beta chains were all read from a single sample in a study of CD8 T cells in Susac syndrome. An amount of RNA that ranged from 0.5 to 1 ug was reverse transcribed with random hexamers. TCRdb analysed the immunoSEQ multiplex PCR reads with MiXCR anew, one entry per CDR3 protein. There are roughly 110,000 distinct CDR3 sequences in the sample; around 90% occur only once, and about 0.14% lies in the top ten. Material for sequencing was CD4+ T cells from PBMCs. The receptors were gathered from a human donor in good health.

The chain is built from TRBV19 and TRBJ1-1, with D perhaps TRBD1 (5 bases). CDR3 length: 14 residues. V shed 6 bases and J shed 2 bases, with 13 bases lying between them. The germline CDR1 and CDR2 sequences are LNHDA and SQIVND (reference sequence). The CDR3 DNA is TGTGCCAGTAGCCCCCGGGGGGGTAACACTGAAGCTTTCTTT. Amino acid sequence: CASSPRGGNTEAFF.

V gene TRBV4-2 combines with J gene TRBJ2-7, with 10 bases identical to TRBD2. The CDR3 runs 16 residues. In germline, CDR1 is LGHNA, CDR2 YNFKEQ. V lost 4 bases, J lost 6 bases, and 12 bases stayed unmatched. CDR3 in DNA: TGTGCCAGCAGCCCCTGGGAGCGGGGGGGCCTTTCCGAGCAGTACTTC. This encodes CASSPWERGGLSEQYF.

V gene TRBV4-1 combines with J gene TRBJ2-4, with 7 bases lining up with TRBD1. The germline gives CDR1 MGHRA, CDR2 YSYEKL. J was trimmed by 9 bases and V by 0 bases; bases with no gene match: 5. This CDR3 spans 14 amino acids. CDR3 loop: CASSQDPPGGIQYF. CDR3 nucleotide sequence: TGCGCCAGCAGCCAAGATCCACCAGGGGGCATTCAGTACTTC.

In this sample, this clonotype turned up once. The chain links TRBV7-2 to TRBJ2-1; 7 nucleotides match TRBD1. This CDR3 is built from 15 residues. V shed 5 bases, J shed 2 bases, and the junction held 6 bases outside the gene matches. The V gene's germline CDR1 is SGHTA and CDR2 FQGNSA. The CDR3 bases are TGTGCCAGCAGCAACGACAGGGAGCCCTACAATGAGCAGTTCTTC. Translating gives CASSNDREPYNEQFF.

The chain combines TRBV5-5 with TRBJ1-4; D uncertain. This CDR3 is built from 15 residues. V lost 4 bases to trimming and J lost 2 bases, with 12 bases between them. Germline V gene data show CDR1 as SGHKS and CDR2 as YYEKEE (reference sequence). The CDR3 spells CASSPSSGTNEKLFF. CDR3 coding DNA: TGTGCCAGCAGCCCATCGTCTGGGACTAATGAAAAACTGTTTTTT. Together with reference TRBV5-5 and TRBJ1-4, the CDR3 gives the full variable domain: DAGVTQSPTHLIKTRGQQVTLRCSPISGHKSVSWYQQVLGQGPQFIFQYYEKEERGRGNFPDRFSARQFPNYSSELNVNALLLGDSALYLCASSPSSGTNEKLFFGSGTQLSVL.

The chain has TRBV28 and TRBJ2-7, with 10 bases that match TRBD1. This CDR3 is 15 amino acids long. Looked up from germline, CDR1 is MDHEN and CDR2 is SYDVKM. The V segment lost 6 bases and the J segment 5 bases; nucleotides outside the gene matches: 10. CDR3: CASSPTGQGTDEQYF. The CDR3 DNA is TGTGCCAGCAGCCCAACGGGACAGGGGACGGACGAGCAGTACTTC.

The gene calls are TRBV5-1 and TRBJ2-3, with 9 bases matching TRBD1. From germline, CDR1 is SGHRS and CDR2 YFSETQ. The length of the CDR3 is 16 residues. The V segment lost 3 bases and the J segment 3 bases; nucleotides outside the gene matches: 8. In nucleotides, the CDR3 is TGCGCCAGCAGCTATGGACAGGGGCGGAAGACAGATACGCAGTATTTT. Amino acids: CASSYGQGRKTDTQYF. Drawing the rest from reference TRBV5-1 and TRBJ2-3, the complete variable domain is KAGVTQTPRYLIKTRGQQVTLSCSPISGHRSVSWYQQTPGQGLQFLFEYFSETQRNKGNFPGRFSGRQFSNSRSEMNVSTLELGDSALYLCASSYGQGRKTDTQYFGPGTRLTVL.

The J gene is TRBJ2-1, the V gene TRBV14; 12 bases map to TRBD2. V shed 0 bases and J 9 bases; nucleotides not matched to a gene: 6. Per germline, CDR1 SGHDN and CDR2 FVKESK. The CDR3 is 16 amino acids. CDR3 amino acids: CASSQDIGLAGSEQFF. The CDR3 DNA follows: TGTGCCAGCAGCCAAGACATCGGACTAGCGGGATCTGAGCAGTTCTTC.

The rearrangement uses TRBV19 and TRBJ2-3; 10 nucleotides align to TRBD1. Germline V gene sequence: CDR1 LNHDA, CDR2 SQIVND (reference sequence). This CDR3 comprises 15 residues. Trimming cost V 3 bases and J 6 bases; bases outside gene matches: 6. Written as DNA, the CDR3 is TGTGCCAGTAGTATCCCGGGACAGGGGACGGATACGCAGTATTTT. Its translation is CASSIPGQGTDTQYF.

The gene calls are TRBV12-3 or TRBV12-4 and TRBJ2-7; D perhaps matches TRBD1 (5 bases). This CDR3 is built from 18 residues. Trimming took off 6 bases at V and 2 bases at J, with 26 bases between the two ends. The CDR3 DNA reads TGTGCCAGCAGCCCCCCCGGCCAGGGAAGGATTCCTACCTACGAGCAGTACTTC. It yields the protein CASSPPGQGRIPTYEQYF.

The chain is built from TRBV29-1 and TRBJ1-2; D unresolved. The ends were cut back, 4 bases at V and 7 bases at J, with 4 bases in the middle. This CDR3 has 9 residues. Germline V gene sequence: CDR1 SQVTM, CDR2 ANQGSEA. The CDR3 DNA is TGCAGCGTTGGACTTGGCTACACCTTC. It codes for CSVGLGYTF.

This chain connects TRBV18 to TRBJ1-5; 9 positions agree with TRBD1. Losses at the gene ends were 0 bases for V and 5 bases for J; bases not matched to a gene: 2. CDR1 and CDR2 from the germline V gene are KGHSH and LQKENI. This CDR3 region has 15 residues. The CDR3: CASSPPGQGHQPQHF. Written as DNA, the CDR3 is TGTGCCAGCTCACCACCGGGACAGGGCCATCAGCCCCAGCATTTT.

This chain joins TRBV7-2 and TRBJ1-2; tentative D call: TRBD1 (5 bases). The ends were cut back, 5 bases at V and 4 bases at J, with 11 bases in the middle. The germline CDR1 and CDR2 sequences are SGHTA and FQGNSA. There are 13 residues in the CDR3. The CDR3 loop is CASSLTGGYGYTF. The CDR3 region has the DNA TGTGCCAGCAGCCTGACCGGGGGCTATGGCTACACCTTC. Full variable domain (remainder filled in from reference TRBV7-2 and TRBJ1-2): GAGVSQSPSNKVTEKGKDVELRCDPISGHTALYWYRQSLGQGLEFLIYFQGNSAPDKSGLPSDRFSAERTGGSVSTLTIQRTQQEDSAVYLCASSLTGGYGYTFGSGTRLTVV.

The chain uses TRBV20-1 and TRBJ2-7; 10 nucleotides line up with TRBD1. The V gene end was trimmed by 3 bases and the J gene end by 2 bases; junction bases not matched to a gene: 4. The CDR3 covers 14 residues. The V gene's germline CDR1 is DFQATT and CDR2 SNEGSKA (reference sequence). The CDR3 coding sequence is TGCAGTGCTAGTGCCGGGACAGGGGCCTACGAGCAGTACTTC. Protein product: CSASAGTGAYEQYF.

CDR3 bases: TGCAGCGTCTTGGGGAACACTGAAGCTTTCTTT. This codes for CSVLGNTEAFF. V gene TRBV29-1 combines with J gene TRBJ1-1; D is unresolved. V gave up 6 bases and J gave up 1 base, with 6 bases separating them. Per germline, CDR1 SQVTM and CDR2 ANQGSEA. CDR3 length equals 11 residues.